This TCR beta chain emerged from a study of cytomegalovirus exposure and HLA in healthy donors. Notes on the study in general: A few CMV-associated chains were confirmed in vitro to be specific for CMV antigens. It is likely that the observed cluster of highly shared sequence variants was a sequencing artifact. Immune exposure was documented only through CMV serostatus.

Concerning this clone itself: Its antigen remains unknown.

Primers for the PCR totalled 60 Vbeta and 13 Jbeta. Sequenced by immunoSEQ multiplex PCR; TCRdb stores in-frame clones only, minus some. The data show around 180,000 clones, more than 70% seen once. This receptor was obtained from a woman between 35 and 50 years old in good health and CMV-seronegative. Sequencing was carried out using PBMCs.

Here the CDR3 DNA reads TGTGCCAGCAGTGACATCTCCCGGGGGAGTGCTGAAGCTTTCTTT. Protein product: CASSDISRGSAEAFF. V is TRBV2 and J is TRBJ1-1, with D possibly TRBD1 on 5 matching bases. The V end was cut by 3 bases, the J end by 6 bases, with 17 bases between. Germline CDR1 and CDR2: SNHLY and FYNNEI. The CDR3 runs 15 residues.